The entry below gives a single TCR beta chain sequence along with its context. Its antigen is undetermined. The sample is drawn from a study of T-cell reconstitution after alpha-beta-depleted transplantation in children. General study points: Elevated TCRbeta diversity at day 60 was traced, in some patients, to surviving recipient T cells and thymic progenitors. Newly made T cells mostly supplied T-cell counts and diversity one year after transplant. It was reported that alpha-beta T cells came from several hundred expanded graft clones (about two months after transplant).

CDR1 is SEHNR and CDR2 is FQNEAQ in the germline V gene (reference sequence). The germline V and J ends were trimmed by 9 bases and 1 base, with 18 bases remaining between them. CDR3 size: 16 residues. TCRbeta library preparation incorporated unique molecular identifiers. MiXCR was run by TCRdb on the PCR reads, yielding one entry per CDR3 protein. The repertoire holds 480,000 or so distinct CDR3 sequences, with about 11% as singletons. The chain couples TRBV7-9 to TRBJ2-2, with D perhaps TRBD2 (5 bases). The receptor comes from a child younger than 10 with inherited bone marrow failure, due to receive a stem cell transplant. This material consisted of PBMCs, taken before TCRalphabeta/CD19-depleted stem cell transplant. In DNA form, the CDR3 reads TGTGCCAGTAGAGGGCGGCTGTATGGGAACACCGGGGAGCTGTTTTTT. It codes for CASRGRLYGNTGELFF.